Presented here are 8 T cell receptor beta chains from one specimen sequenced in a study of blood T cell repertoires in COVID-19. The table came from immunoSEQ multiplex PCR; TCRdb's copy has only in-frame clones and leaves some out. The sample records more than 100,000 clones, roughly 84% being singletons. The specimen was peripheral blood. These receptors came from a woman in her 30s who had recovered from COVID-19.

V gene TRBV10-1 combines with J gene TRBJ1-1; D is undetermined. V gave up 0 bases and J gave up 0 bases, with 14 bases separating them. The germline CDR1 and CDR2 sequences are WNHNN and SYGVQD (reference sequence). This CDR3 spans 17 amino acids. CDR3 nucleotide sequence: TGCGCCAGCAGTGAGTCGAGTGGTTCTCTTATGAACACTGAAGCTTTCTTT. It yields the protein CASSESSGSLMNTEAFF.

The rearrangement uses TRBV5-4 and TRBJ1-1; no reliable D call. Germline CDR1 SGHNT, CDR2 YYREEE (reference sequence). This CDR3 is 14 amino acids long. Trimming took off 0 bases at V and 1 base at J, with 7 bases between the two ends. The DNA for the CDR3 is TGTGCCAGCAGCTTGGCGCGGGCGAACACTGAAGCTTTCTTT. It is translated as CASSLARANTEAFF. The variable domain in full, with the rest retrieved from reference TRBV5-4 and TRBJ1-1, is ETGVTQSPTHLIKTRGQQVTLRCSSQSGHNTVSWYQQALGQGPQFIFQYYREEENGRGNFPPRFSGLQFPNYSSELNVNALELDDSALYLCASSLARANTEAFFGQGTRLTVV.

This chain connects TRBV29-1 to TRBJ2-7, with 7 nucleotides matching TRBD1. Germline V gene lookup returns CDR1 SQVTM and CDR2 ANQGSEA. The CDR3 consists of 13 residues. V was pared by 6 bases and J by 3 bases, with 8 bases of the junction left unmatched. In DNA form, the CDR3 reads TGCAGCGTCTCCGGGACAGTTAGCTACGAGCAGTACTTC. Translated: CSVSGTVSYEQYF.

This chain joins TRBV5-5 and TRBJ2-7; 7 nucleotides line up with TRBD2. V shed 0 bases, J shed 0 bases, and the junction held 0 bases outside the gene matches. CDR1 is SGHKS and CDR2 is YYEKEE in the germline V gene (reference sequence). There are 14 residues in the CDR3. The CDR3 is CASSLASGSYEQYF. CDR3 bases: TGTGCCAGCAGCTTGGCTAGCGGCTCCTACGAGCAGTACTTC.

V usage is TRBV7-6 and J usage is TRBJ2-7, with 9 bases matching TRBD1. Germline V CDR1 and CDR2: SGHVS, FNYEAQ. V shed 4 bases, J shed 2 bases, and the junction held 6 bases outside the gene matches. The CDR3 totals 15 residues. The CDR3 reads CASSSGQGTTYEQYF. As DNA, the CDR3 is TGTGCCAGCAGCTCAGGACAGGGGACAACCTACGAGCAGTACTTC.

The sample holds one count of this clone. The V call is TRBV6-5, the J call TRBJ1-5; D remains unclear. Trimming removed 7 bases from V and 6 bases from J, with 16 bases in between. The CDR3 totals 14 residues. CDR1 is MNHEY and CDR2 is SVGAGI in the germline V gene. CDR3 residues: CASTQPPGRQPQHF. In DNA, the CDR3 is TGTGCCAGCACCCAACCCCCTGGGCGTCAGCCCCAGCATTTT.

The rearrangement joins TRBV3-1 (or the pseudogene TRBV3-2) to TRBJ1-1; D gene unclear. The germline V and J ends were trimmed by 0 bases and 6 bases, with 5 bases remaining between them. The CDR3 is 12 amino acids. Germline V gene data show CDR1 as LGHDT and CDR2 as YNNKEL (reference sequence). The CDR3 DNA sequence: TGTGCCAGCAGCCAAGAGTTCTCTGAAGCTTTCTTT. This encodes CASSQEFSEAFF.

The V call is TRBV29-1, the J call TRBJ2-3; 7 bases align to TRBD1. The junction had 4 bases not matched to a gene; V was cut back by 1 base and J by 0 bases. The V gene's germline CDR1 is SQVTM and CDR2 ANQGSEA. The CDR3 totals 15 residues. The CDR3 is CSVEGRGPSTDTQYF. The CDR3 DNA reads as TGCAGCGTTGAAGGAAGGGGGCCTAGCACAGATACGCAGTATTTT.